The clone carrying this TCR beta chain was counted ten times or more. Its antigen is still unknown. Researchers took RNA transcripts and amplified the TCR beta CDR3 regions from them. Primed by the HTBI set, a first-round RT-PCR was run on the TCR CDR3. TCRdb fed the multiplex PCR reads into MiXCR, producing one record per CDR3 protein. The table records approximately 98,000 distinct CDR3 sequences, 35% to 45% of them present only once. These data belong to a study of T cells in Graves' hyperthyroidism and ophthalmopathy. This CDR3 region has 16 residues. Trimming took 6 bases from V and 10 from J, leaving 24 bases between them. Absent ophthalmopathy progression within 18 months defined stable Graves' hyperthyroidism. Clinical symptoms, serum thyroxine and TRAb, thyroid ultrasound and orbital computed tomography were used for the diagnoses. General study findings and limits: The blood repertoire included most of the expanded thyroid clonotypes above 0.001. A model using 13 V-J features told ophthalmopathy apart from stable hyperthyroidism.

J is TRBJ2-2 and V is TRBV12-3 or TRBV12-4; the D gene is possibly TRBD2 (5 bases). This TCR derives from a woman aged 25 to 39 with Graves' hyperthyroidism. Sequenced input: peripheral blood or thyroid tissue (not recorded which). The CDR3 sequence is CASSPRGGTAQQELFF. The CDR3 bases are TGTGCCAGCAGCCCAAGAGGAGGCACAGCCCAACAGGAGCTGTTTTTT.